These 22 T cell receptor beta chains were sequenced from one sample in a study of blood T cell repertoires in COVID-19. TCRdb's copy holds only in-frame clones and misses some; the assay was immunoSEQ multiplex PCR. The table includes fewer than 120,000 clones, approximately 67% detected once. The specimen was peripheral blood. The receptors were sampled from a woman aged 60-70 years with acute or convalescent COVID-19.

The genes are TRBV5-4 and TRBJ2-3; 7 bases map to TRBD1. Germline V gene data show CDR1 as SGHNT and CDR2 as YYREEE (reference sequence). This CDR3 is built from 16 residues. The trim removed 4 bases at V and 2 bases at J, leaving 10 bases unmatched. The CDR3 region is CASSPRQGIVTDTQYF. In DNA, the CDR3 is TGTGCCAGCAGCCCCCGACAGGGAATTGTCACAGATACGCAGTATTTT. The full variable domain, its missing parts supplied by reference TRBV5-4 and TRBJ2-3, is ETGVTQSPTHLIKTRGQQVTLRCSSQSGHNTVSWYQQALGQGPQFIFQYYREEENGRGNFPPRFSGLQFPNYSSELNVNALELDDSALYLCASSPRQGIVTDTQYFGPGTRLTVL.

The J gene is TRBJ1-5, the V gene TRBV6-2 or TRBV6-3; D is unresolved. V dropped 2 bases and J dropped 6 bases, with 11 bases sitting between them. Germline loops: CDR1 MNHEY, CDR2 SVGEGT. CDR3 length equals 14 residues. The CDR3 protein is CASSYRWESQPQHF. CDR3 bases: TGTGCCAGCAGTTACAGATGGGAGAGTCAGCCCCAGCATTTT.

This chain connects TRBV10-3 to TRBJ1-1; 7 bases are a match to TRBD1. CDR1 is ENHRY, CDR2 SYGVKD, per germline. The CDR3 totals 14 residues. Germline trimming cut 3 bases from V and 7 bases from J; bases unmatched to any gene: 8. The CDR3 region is CAISDPGTAVEAFF. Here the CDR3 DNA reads TGTGCCATCAGTGACCCCGGGACAGCCGTTGAAGCTTTCTTT.

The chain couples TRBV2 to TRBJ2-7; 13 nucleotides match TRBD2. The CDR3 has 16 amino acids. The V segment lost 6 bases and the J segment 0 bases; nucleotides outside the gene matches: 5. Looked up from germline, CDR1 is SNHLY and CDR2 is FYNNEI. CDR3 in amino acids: CASRRTSGGHSYEQYF. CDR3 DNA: TGTGCCAGCAGGAGGACTAGCGGGGGCCACTCCTACGAGCAGTACTTC.

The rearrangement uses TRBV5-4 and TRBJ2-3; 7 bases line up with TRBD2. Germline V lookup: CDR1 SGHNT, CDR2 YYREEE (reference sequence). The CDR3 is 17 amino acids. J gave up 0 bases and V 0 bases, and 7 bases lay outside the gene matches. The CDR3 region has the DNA TGTGCCAGCAGCTTGGAATTGCGGGGGACTAGCACAGATACGCAGTATTTT. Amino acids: CASSLELRGTSTDTQYF.

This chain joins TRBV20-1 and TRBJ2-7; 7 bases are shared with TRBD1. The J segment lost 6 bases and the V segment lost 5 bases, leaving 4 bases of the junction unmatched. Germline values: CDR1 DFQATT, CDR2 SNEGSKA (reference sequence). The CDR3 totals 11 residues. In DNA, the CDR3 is TGCAGTGCTCATACAGGGGCCGAGCAGTACTTC. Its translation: CSAHTGAEQYF.

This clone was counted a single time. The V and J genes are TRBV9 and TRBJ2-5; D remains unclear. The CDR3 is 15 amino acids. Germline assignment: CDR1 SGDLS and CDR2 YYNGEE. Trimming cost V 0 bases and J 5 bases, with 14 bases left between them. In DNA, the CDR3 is TGTGCCAGCAGCGTAGTAGCACACCAAAGGGAGACCCAGTACTTC. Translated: CASSVVAHQRETQYF. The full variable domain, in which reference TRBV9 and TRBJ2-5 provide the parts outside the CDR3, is DSGVTQTPKHLITATGQRVTLRCSPRSGDLSVYWYQQSLDQGLQFLIQYYNGEERAKGNILERFSAQQFPDLHSELNLSSLELGDSALYFCASSVVAHQRETQYFGPGTRLLVL.

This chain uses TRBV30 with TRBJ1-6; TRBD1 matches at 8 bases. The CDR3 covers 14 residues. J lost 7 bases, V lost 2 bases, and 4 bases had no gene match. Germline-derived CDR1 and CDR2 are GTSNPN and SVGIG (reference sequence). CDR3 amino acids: CAWSKDRGNSPLHF. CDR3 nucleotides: TGTGCCTGGAGTAAAGACAGGGGCAATTCACCCCTCCACTTT.

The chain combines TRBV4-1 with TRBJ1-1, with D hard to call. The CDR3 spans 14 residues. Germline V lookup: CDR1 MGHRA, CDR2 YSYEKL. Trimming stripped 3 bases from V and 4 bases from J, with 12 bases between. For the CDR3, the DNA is TGCGCCAGCAGCCAGGTAGGAGGCGGCACTGAAGCTTTCTTT. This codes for CASSQVGGGTEAFF.

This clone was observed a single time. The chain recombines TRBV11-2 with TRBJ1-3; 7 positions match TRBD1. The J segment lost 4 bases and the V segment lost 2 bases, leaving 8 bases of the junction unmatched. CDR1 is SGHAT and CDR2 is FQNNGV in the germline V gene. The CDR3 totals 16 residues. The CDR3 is CASSLRQGVFGNTIYF. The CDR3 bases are TGTGCCAGCAGCTTAAGACAGGGTGTTTTCGGAAACACCATATATTTT.

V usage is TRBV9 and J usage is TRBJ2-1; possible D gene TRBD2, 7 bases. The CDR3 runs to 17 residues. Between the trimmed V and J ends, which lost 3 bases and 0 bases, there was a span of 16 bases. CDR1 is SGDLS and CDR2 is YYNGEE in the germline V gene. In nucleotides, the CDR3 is TGTGCCAGCAGCGCAGGGGCGGGGGCGAGCTCCTACAATGAGCAGTTCTTC. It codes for CASSAGAGASSYNEQFF.

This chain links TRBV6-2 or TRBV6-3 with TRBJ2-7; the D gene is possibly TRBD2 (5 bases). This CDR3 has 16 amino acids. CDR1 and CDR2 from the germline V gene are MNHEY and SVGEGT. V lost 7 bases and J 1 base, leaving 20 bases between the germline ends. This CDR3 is CASISSLDSGSYEQYF. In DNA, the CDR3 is TGTGCCAGCATTTCCTCGTTGGACTCCGGGTCCTACGAGCAGTACTTC.

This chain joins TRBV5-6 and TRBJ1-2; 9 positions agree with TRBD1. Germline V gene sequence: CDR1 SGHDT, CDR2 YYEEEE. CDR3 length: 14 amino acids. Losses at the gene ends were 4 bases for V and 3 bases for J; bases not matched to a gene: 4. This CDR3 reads CASSTGGWDYGYTF. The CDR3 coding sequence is TGTGCCAGCAGCACAGGGGGCTGGGACTATGGCTACACCTTC.

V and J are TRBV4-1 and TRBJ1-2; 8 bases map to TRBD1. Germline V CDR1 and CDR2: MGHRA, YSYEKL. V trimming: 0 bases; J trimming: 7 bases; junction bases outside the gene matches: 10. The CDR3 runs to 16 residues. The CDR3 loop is CASSQEMGRGLGGYTF. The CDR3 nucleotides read TGCGCCAGCAGCCAAGAAATGGGCAGGGGGCTTGGTGGCTACACCTTC.

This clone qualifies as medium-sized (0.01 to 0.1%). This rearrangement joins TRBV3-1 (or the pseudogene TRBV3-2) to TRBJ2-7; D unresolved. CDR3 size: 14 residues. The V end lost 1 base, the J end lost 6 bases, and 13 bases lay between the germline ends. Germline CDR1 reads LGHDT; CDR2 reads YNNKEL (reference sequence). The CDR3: CASSQAPSASEQYF. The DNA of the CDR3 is TGTGCCAGCAGCCAAGCCCCGTCAGCGTCCGAGCAGTACTTC.

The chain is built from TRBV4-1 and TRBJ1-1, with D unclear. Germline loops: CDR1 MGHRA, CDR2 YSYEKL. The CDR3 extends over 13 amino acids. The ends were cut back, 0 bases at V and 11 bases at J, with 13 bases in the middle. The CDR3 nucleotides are TGCGCCAGCAGCCAAGATACGGGTACTGGGGCTTTCTTT. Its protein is CASSQDTGTGAFF.

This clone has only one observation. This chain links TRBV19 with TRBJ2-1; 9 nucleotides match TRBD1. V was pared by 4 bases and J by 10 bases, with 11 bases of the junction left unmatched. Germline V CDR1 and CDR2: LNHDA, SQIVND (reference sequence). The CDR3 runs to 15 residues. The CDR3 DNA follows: TGTGCCAGTAGTACCCCGGGACAGGGAAGCGAGGAGCAGTTCTTC. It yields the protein CASSTPGQGSEEQFF.

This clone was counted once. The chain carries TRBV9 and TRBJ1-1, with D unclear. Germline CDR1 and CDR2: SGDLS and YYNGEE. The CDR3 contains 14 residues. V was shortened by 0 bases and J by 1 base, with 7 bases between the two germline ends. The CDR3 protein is CASSVVGSNTEAFF. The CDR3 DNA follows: TGTGCCAGCAGCGTAGTCGGGTCGAACACTGAAGCTTTCTTT.

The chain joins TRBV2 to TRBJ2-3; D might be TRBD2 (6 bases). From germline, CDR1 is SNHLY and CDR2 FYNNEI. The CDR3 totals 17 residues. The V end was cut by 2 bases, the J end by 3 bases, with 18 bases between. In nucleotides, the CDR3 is TGTGCCAGCAGTGAAAGAGCCGGGACTTTCGTTACAGATACGCAGTATTTT. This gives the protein CASSERAGTFVTDTQYF.

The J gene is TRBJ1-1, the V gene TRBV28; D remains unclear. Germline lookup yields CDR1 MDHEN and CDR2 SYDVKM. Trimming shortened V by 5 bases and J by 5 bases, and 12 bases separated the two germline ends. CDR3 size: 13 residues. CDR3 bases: TGTGCCAGCAGTCCACCGTCCGGGACTGAAGCTTTCTTT. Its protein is CASSPPSGTEAFF.

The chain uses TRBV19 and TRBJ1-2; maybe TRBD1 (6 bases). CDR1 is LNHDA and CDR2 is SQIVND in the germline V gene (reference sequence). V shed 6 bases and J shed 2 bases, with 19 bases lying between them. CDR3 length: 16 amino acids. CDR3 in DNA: TGTGCCAGTAGAAGAAGGGGGGAGGGGCTAAACTATGGCTACACCTTC. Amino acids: CASRRRGEGLNYGYTF. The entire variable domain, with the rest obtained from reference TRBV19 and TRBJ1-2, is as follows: DGGITQSPKYLFRKEGQNVTLSCEQNLNHDAMYWYRQDPGQGLRLIYYSQIVNDFQKGDIAEGYSVSREKKESFPLTVTSAQKNPTAFYLCASRRRGEGLNYGYTFGSGTRLTVV.

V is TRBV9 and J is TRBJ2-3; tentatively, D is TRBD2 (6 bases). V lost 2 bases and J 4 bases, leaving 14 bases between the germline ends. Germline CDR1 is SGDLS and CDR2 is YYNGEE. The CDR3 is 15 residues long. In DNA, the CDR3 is TGTGCCAGCAGCGTCCGGGACTCCCTCCCAGATACGCAGTATTTT. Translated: CASSVRDSLPDTQYF.